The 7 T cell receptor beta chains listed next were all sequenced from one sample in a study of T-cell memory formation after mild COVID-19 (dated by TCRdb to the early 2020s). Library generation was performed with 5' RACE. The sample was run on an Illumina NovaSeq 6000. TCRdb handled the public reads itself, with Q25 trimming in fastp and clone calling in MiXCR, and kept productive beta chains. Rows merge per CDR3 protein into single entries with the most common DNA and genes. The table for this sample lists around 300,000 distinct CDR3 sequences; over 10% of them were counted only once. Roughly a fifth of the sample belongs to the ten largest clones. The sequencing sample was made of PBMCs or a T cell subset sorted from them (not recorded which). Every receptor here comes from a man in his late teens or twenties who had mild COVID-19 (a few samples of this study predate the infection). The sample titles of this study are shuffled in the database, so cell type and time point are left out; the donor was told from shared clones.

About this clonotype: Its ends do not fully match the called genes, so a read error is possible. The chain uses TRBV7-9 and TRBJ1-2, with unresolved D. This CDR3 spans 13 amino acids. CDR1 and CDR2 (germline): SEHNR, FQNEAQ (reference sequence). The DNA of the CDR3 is TGTGCCAGCAGCTTAGCACAGCTCTATGGCTTCACCTTC. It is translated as CASSLAQLYGFTF.

CDR3 region: CASSYVGGSEQFF. Here the CDR3 DNA reads TGTGCCAGCAGTTACGTGGGGGGTAGTGAGCAGTTCTTC. The chain joins TRBV6-2 or TRBV6-3 to TRBJ2-1; D perhaps matches TRBD2 (6 bases). Trimming removed 2 bases at V and 9 bases at J, with 11 bases between. The CDR3 sequence is 13 residues long. In germline, CDR1 is MNHEY, CDR2 SVGEGT.

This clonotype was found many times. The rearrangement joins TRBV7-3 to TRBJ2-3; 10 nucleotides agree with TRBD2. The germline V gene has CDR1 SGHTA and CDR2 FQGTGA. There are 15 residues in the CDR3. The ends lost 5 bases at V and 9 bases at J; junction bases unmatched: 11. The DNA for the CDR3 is TGTGCCAGCAGCCGAGCGGGGGGGCCAACTGCAACGCAGTATTTT. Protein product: CASSRAGGPTATQYF.

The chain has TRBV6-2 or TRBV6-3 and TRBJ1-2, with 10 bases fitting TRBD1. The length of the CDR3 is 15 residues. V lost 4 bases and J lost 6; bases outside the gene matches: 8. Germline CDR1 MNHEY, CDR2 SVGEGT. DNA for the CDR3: TGTGCCAGCAGTTCCGCCGGGACAGGGGATAATGGCTACACCTTC. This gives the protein CASSSAGTGDNGYTF.

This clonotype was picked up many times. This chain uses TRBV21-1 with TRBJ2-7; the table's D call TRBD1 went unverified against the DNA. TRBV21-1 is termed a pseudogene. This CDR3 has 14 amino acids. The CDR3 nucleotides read TGTGCCAGCAGCAACGGGACAGGGGGCTACGAGCAGTACGTC. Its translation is CASSNGTGGYEQYV.

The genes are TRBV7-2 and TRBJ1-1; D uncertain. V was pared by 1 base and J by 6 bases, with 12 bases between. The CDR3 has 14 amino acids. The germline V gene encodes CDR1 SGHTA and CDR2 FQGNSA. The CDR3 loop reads CASSLGLSTSEAFF. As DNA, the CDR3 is TGTGCCAGCAGCTTAGGTCTCAGCACCTCTGAAGCTTTCTTT.

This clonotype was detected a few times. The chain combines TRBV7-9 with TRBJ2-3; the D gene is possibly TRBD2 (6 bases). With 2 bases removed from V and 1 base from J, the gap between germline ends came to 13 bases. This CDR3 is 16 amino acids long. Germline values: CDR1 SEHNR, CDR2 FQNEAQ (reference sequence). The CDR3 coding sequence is TGTGCCAGCAGCTTAATGTGGAGGGAGGGCACAGATACGCAGTATTTT. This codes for CASSLMWREGTDTQYF.